The table lists the clone carrying this TCR beta chain with many counts. Its matching antigen is unknown. Each CDR3 protein is one row after TCRdb ran MiXCR on the RT-PCR reads. The profile shows roughly 460,000 distinct CDR3 sequences, approximately 10% of them singletons. These data are taken from a study of response to subunit inactivated influenza vaccine. Points from the study as a whole: The study's authors posited that every seasonal influenza vaccination enlists few new T cells.

Germline CDR1 is SGDLS and CDR2 is YYNGEE. Losses at the gene ends were 3 bases for V and 5 bases for J; bases not matched to a gene: 5. The CDR3 covers 14 residues. The sequenced sample was PBMCs from blood, obtained about 6 weeks after vaccination. This clonotype was sampled from a man aged 50 to 59 who received an inactivated influenza vaccine. The chain recombines TRBV9 with TRBJ2-1, with TRBD2 matching 7 bases. CDR3 coding DNA: TGTGCCAGCAGCGCAGGTGGGGGGGACAATGAGCAGTTCTTC. This gives the protein CASSAGGGDNEQFF. Together with reference TRBV9 and TRBJ2-1, the CDR3 gives the full variable domain: DSGVTQTPKHLITATGQRVTLRCSPRSGDLSVYWYQQSLDQGLQFLIQYYNGEERAKGNILERFSAQQFPDLHSELNLSSLELGDSALYFCASSAGGGDNEQFFGPGTRLTVL.